This TCR beta chain came from a study of blood T cell repertoires in COVID-19. Across the whole study: The United States, Italy and Spain were the sources of the acute and convalescent COVID-19 samples.

Trimming left V 0 bases short and J 5 bases short, with 8 bases between. The CDR3 totals 14 residues. Germline V gene lookup returns CDR1 SGHRS and CDR2 YFSETQ. Method: immunoSEQ multiplex PCR; TCRdb's copy keeps in-frame clones and lacks some. The table records 250,000 or so clones, approximately 80% of them present only once. Comment on this clone: This sample includes further DNA sequences coding for the same CDR3.

Sequenced: peripheral blood. The sequence derives from an older man with acute or convalescent COVID-19. The chain couples TRBV5-1 to TRBJ1-4; D gene unclear. The CDR3 coding sequence is TGCGCCAGCAGCTTGGGGACTGGGAATGAAAAACTGTTTTTT. The encoded protein is CASSLGTGNEKLFF.